The clone carrying this T cell receptor beta chain was recorded at least ten times. RNA transcripts served as the template for amplifying TCR beta CDR3 regions. The HTBI set primed first-round TCR CDR3 RT-PCR. TCRdb passed the multiplex PCR reads through MiXCR, listing each CDR3 protein once. The repertoire holds 250,000 to 350,000 distinct CDR3 sequences, with around 16% as singletons. It was over 9.5 ml of fresh peripheral blood that supplied the PBMCs. The CDR3 covers 13 residues. V was clipped by 7 bases and J by 12 bases; unmatched bases: 10. This entry is derived from a study of T cells in Graves' hyperthyroidism and ophthalmopathy.

What was sequenced was blood. This chain uses TRBV12-3 or TRBV12-4 with TRBJ1-2; 11 bases agree with TRBD1. The source is a man aged 25 to 40 with Graves' hyperthyroidism. The CDR3 DNA sequence: TGTGCCAGCATCGGGACAGGGGGACTGGGGCACACCTTC. Amino acid sequence: CASIGTGGLGHTF.